This TCR beta chain was sequenced during a study of blood T cell repertoires in COVID-19. Assay used: immunoSEQ multiplex PCR; TCRdb lists only in-frame clones, some missing. The sample lists about 60,000 clones; roughly 90% were seen once. The CDR3 is 16 residues long. Germline V gene sequence: CDR1 SGHRS, CDR2 YFSETQ. The junction had 2 bases not matched to a gene; V was cut back by 3 bases and J by 3 bases. Sequenced: peripheral blood. This TCR was recovered from a human donor with acute or convalescent COVID-19. The donor label of this sample is uncertain. The genes are TRBV5-1 and TRBJ2-3, with TRBD2 matching 15 bases. As DNA, the CDR3 is TGCGCCAGCAGCTCGGGACTAGCGGGGGGAACAGATACGCAGTATTTT. This encodes CASSSGLAGGTDTQYF.